This T cell receptor (beta chain) was documented in a study of graft-versus-host responses after intestinal transplantation. This CDR3 spans 13 amino acids. V was shortened by 3 bases and J by 3 bases, with 8 bases between the two germline ends. Germline V gives CDR1 MGHRA, CDR2 YSYEKL. TCRdb's copy holds only in-frame clones and misses some; the assay was immunoSEQ multiplex PCR. The sample gives more than 100,000 clones, 93% of which show up once; approximately 1% is in the top ten. This clone was seen just once. Antigen: not known. The chain carries TRBV4-1 and TRBJ1-1; D call uncertain. The sample in question was unstimulated CD8+ T cells sorted from spleen or lymph node cells, obtained before intestinal transplant. The receptor comes from a human donor who received an intestinal transplant. CDR3 DNA: TGCGCCAGCAGCCAGAGACCGGACACTGAAGCTTTCTTT. Its translation: CASSQRPDTEAFF.